This passage covers 22 T cell receptor beta chains from one sample sequenced in a study of T cell responses to AZD1222 COVID-19 vaccine. This table comes from immunoSEQ multiplex PCR, and its TCRdb copy is limited to in-frame clones, with some not included. The data show 100,000 to 150,000 clones, approximately 90% seen once. Sequencing was performed on peripheral blood, taken on day 0 of AZD1222 vaccination. Receptors originate from an adult in good health.

This chain uses TRBV30 with TRBJ2-3, with D tentatively TRBD2 (6 bases). With 3 bases removed from V and 0 bases from J, the gap between germline ends came to 10 bases. The CDR3 covers 14 residues. The germline V gene has CDR1 GTSNPN and CDR2 SVGIG (reference sequence). The CDR3 nucleotides read TGTGCCTGGAGGGAGCGGGCTAGCACAGATACGCAGTATTTT. Protein: CAWRERASTDTQYF.

The sample holds a few counts of this clone. J is TRBJ2-1 and V is TRBV27; TRBD2 matches at 7 bases. This CDR3 contains 14 residues. Germline trimming cut 5 bases from V and 3 bases from J; bases unmatched to any gene: 4. Germline lookup yields CDR1 MNHEY and CDR2 SMNVEV (reference sequence). This CDR3 is CASSPQRDYNEQFF. For the CDR3, the DNA is TGTGCCAGCAGTCCCCAGCGGGACTACAATGAGCAGTTCTTC.

This clone was found a few times. The CDR3 sequence: CASSEINGRGGNTEAFF. The DNA for the CDR3 is TGCGCCAGCAGTGAGATAAATGGACGGGGAGGGAACACTGAAGCTTTCTTT. This sequence joins TRBV10-1 and TRBJ1-1; D is uncertain. The V end lost 2 bases, the J end lost 1 base, and 17 bases lay between the germline ends. From germline, CDR1 is WNHNN and CDR2 SYGVQD (reference sequence). CDR3 size: 17 residues.

The chain joins TRBV25-1 to TRBJ2-7; the D gene could be TRBD1 or TRBD2 (5 bases each). The CDR3 has 12 amino acids. The V end was cut by 6 bases, the J end by 2 bases, with 8 bases between. The germline V gene has CDR1 MGHDK and CDR2 SYGVNS. The CDR3 region is CASRGPTYEQYF. CDR3 coding DNA: TGTGCCAGCAGGGGACCTACCTACGAGCAGTACTTC.

V gene TRBV11-3 combines with J gene TRBJ2-7, with 7 bases lining up with TRBD2. The J segment lost 3 bases and the V segment lost 5 bases, leaving 1 base of the junction unmatched. The germline CDR1 and CDR2 sequences are SGHNT and YENEEA. This CDR3 has 12 amino acids. The CDR3 protein is CASSRTSYEQYF. CDR3 DNA: TGTGCCAGCAGCCGGACTAGCTACGAGCAGTACTTC.

This chain uses TRBV18 with TRBJ1-5, with a tentative D call TRBD1 (6 bases). The CDR3 covers 17 residues. V gave up 5 bases and J gave up 6 bases, with 23 bases separating them. Germline values: CDR1 KGHSH, CDR2 LQKENI. The CDR3 DNA follows: TGTGCCAGCTCAGACGCAGGGGCGTCTCTTACGTTTCAGCCCCAGCATTTT. It is translated as CASSDAGASLTFQPQHF. The entire variable domain, with the rest obtained from reference TRBV18 and TRBJ1-5, is as follows: NAGVMQNPRHLVRRRGQEARLRCSPMKGHSHVYWYRQLPEEGLKFMVYLQKENIIDESGMPKERFSAEFPKEGPSILRIQQVVRGDSAAYFCASSDAGASLTFQPQHFGDGTRLSIL.

The chain links TRBV18 to TRBJ2-1; the match to TRBD2 covers 8 bases. With V trimmed by 2 bases and J by 7 bases, 7 bases remained unmatched. Germline V lookup: CDR1 KGHSH, CDR2 LQKENI. The CDR3 extends over 15 amino acids. The CDR3 DNA is TGTGCCAGCTCACCAGCCGGGACTAGGGGGAATGAGCAGTTCTTC. Translated: CASSPAGTRGNEQFF.

V gene TRBV6-5 combines with J gene TRBJ2-2, with 8 positions matching TRBD1. The germline V gene encodes CDR1 MNHEY and CDR2 SVGAGI. V lost 4 bases and J lost 4; bases outside the gene matches: 5. This CDR3 has 15 amino acids. CDR3: CASSSGTGVTGELFF. Here the CDR3 DNA reads TGTGCCAGCAGTTCCGGGACAGGAGTCACCGGGGAGCTGTTTTTT.

The gene calls are TRBV27 and TRBJ2-1; possible D gene TRBD2, 5 bases. V was pared by 7 bases and J by 5 bases, with 21 bases between. This CDR3 region has 16 residues. Germline CDR1 is MNHEY and CDR2 is SMNVEV (reference sequence). The CDR3 loop is CASTVLGRGSDNEQFF. CDR3 bases: TGTGCCAGCACCGTTTTGGGTCGAGGGAGCGACAATGAGCAGTTCTTC.

DNA for the CDR3: TGTGCCAGCACCCCCGGGGGGGGACAAAACAATGAGCAGTTCTTC. Encoded protein: CASTPGGGQNNEQFF. This sequence joins TRBV6-5 and TRBJ2-1; 8 positions match TRBD2. This CDR3 is built from 15 residues. Trimming at V came to 7 bases and at J to 5 bases, leaving 10 bases not matched to a gene. Germline CDR1 reads MNHEY; CDR2 reads SVGAGI.

This chain joins TRBV27 and TRBJ2-5; possible D gene TRBD2, 5 bases. Germline CDR1 and CDR2: MNHEY and SMNVEV (reference sequence). CDR3 length: 10 amino acids. Trimming took 8 bases from V and 9 from J, leaving 10 bases between them. The CDR3 loop reads CASSDGAQYF. The CDR3 region has the DNA TGTGCCAGCTCCGACGGGGCCCAGTACTTC.

This chain uses TRBV5-6 with TRBJ2-7; 7 nucleotides match TRBD1. The CDR3 loop spans 15 amino acids. Germline CDR1 SGHDT, CDR2 YYEEEE. V shed 0 bases and J 7 bases; nucleotides not matched to a gene: 10. Here the CDR3 DNA reads TGTGCCAGCAGCTTGGCCAACAGGGGATCGTGGGAGCAGTACTTC. Protein sequence: CASSLANRGSWEQYF.

The chain is built from TRBV7-9 and TRBJ2-5, with 11 bases matching TRBD2. With V trimmed by 4 bases and J by 2 bases, 9 bases remained unmatched. The CDR3 is 17 residues long. From germline, CDR1 is SEHNR and CDR2 FQNEAQ (reference sequence). This CDR3 is CASSSFRLAGWQETQYF. DNA for the CDR3: TGTGCCAGCAGCTCCTTCCGACTAGCGGGGTGGCAAGAGACCCAGTACTTC.

The rearrangement uses TRBV7-8 and TRBJ2-1; no firm D call. V dropped 4 bases and J dropped 3 bases, with 10 bases sitting between them. Germline V gene sequence: CDR1 SGHVS, CDR2 FQNEAQ. This CDR3 has 14 residues. DNA for the CDR3: TGTGCCAGCAGCTCCCGGACCAGCTACAATGAGCAGTTCTTC. This translates into CASSSRTSYNEQFF.

This sequence joins TRBV19 and TRBJ1-1, with no clear D. From germline, CDR1 is LNHDA and CDR2 SQIVND (reference sequence). Trimming took off 7 bases at V and 0 bases at J, with 12 bases between the two ends. The length of the CDR3 is 14 residues. CDR3 residues: CASKFQNLNTEAFF. The DNA of the CDR3 is TGTGCCAGTAAGTTCCAGAACTTGAACACTGAAGCTTTCTTT.

V usage is TRBV7-6 and J usage is TRBJ2-1, with no clear D. The V gene's germline CDR1 is SGHVS and CDR2 FNYEAQ. The CDR3 runs to 15 residues. The V end lost 4 bases, the J end lost 4 bases, and 14 bases lay between the germline ends. The CDR3 region has the DNA TGTGCCAGCAGCTCGACGAGACTGGGATACAATGAGCAGTTCTTC. Amino acids: CASSSTRLGYNEQFF.

The chain uses TRBV12-5 and TRBJ1-3; TRBD1 agrees at 9 bases. V dropped 5 bases and J dropped 4; count of bases not matched to a gene: 3. CDR1 LGHNT and CDR2 FRNRAP come from the germline V gene. There are 14 residues in the CDR3. For the CDR3, the DNA is TGTGCTAGTGGTCCGGGACAGGGCGGAAACACCATATATTTT. This gives the protein CASGPGQGGNTIYF.

For the CDR3, the DNA is TGTGCCAGCAGCTTACAGGGAGAGCGTGAAGCTTTCTTT. It translates to CASSLQGEREAFF. The chain combines TRBV3-1 (or the pseudogene TRBV3-2) with TRBJ1-1, with D maybe TRBD1 (6 bases). CDR3 length: 13 residues. Germline V lookup: CDR1 LGHDT, CDR2 YNNKEL (reference sequence). Trimming removed 5 bases from V and 7 bases from J, with 14 bases in between.

The chain is built from TRBV7-9 and TRBJ1-2; no clear D. CDR3 length: 13 residues. With 2 bases removed from V and 3 bases from J, the gap between germline ends came to 7 bases. The germline CDR1 and CDR2 sequences are SEHNR and FQNEAQ (reference sequence). In nucleotides, the CDR3 is TGTGCCAGCAGCTTAAACTCGGACTATGGCTACACCTTC. Its protein product is CASSLNSDYGYTF. Variable domain in full (rest from reference TRBV7-9 and TRBJ1-2): DTGVSQNPRHKITKRGQNVTFRCDPISEHNRLYWYRQTLGQGPEFLTYFQNEAQLEKSRLLSDRFSAERPKGSFSTLEIQRTEQGDSAMYLCASSLNSDYGYTFGSGTRLTVV.

CDR3 DNA sequence: TGTGCCAGTAGTTCCGGTACAGGGAACACTGAAGCTTTCTTT. The encoded protein is CASSSGTGNTEAFF. The chain combines TRBV19 with TRBJ1-1; D possibly corresponds to TRBD1 (5 bases). The CDR3 spans 14 residues. From germline, CDR1 is LNHDA and CDR2 SQIVND (reference sequence). V shed 5 bases and J shed 1 base, with 11 bases lying between them.

The chain combines TRBV21-1 with TRBJ1-1; TRBD1, as called in the table, went unchecked against the DNA. TRBV21-1 counts as a pseudogene. The CDR3 length is 15 residues. The chain's CDR3 is CASSKVTEMNTEAFF. CDR3 in DNA: TGTGCCAGCAGCAAGGTAACAGAGATGAACACTGAAGCTTTCTTT.

V usage is TRBV28 and J usage is TRBJ1-2, with 12 positions matching TRBD1. J lost 5 bases, V lost 3 bases, and 4 bases had no gene match. The CDR3 is made up of 15 amino acids. The V gene's germline CDR1 is MDHEN and CDR2 SYDVKM. In DNA, the CDR3 is TGTGCCAGCAGTTTCCGGGACAGGGGGCCTTATGGCTACACCTTC. Its translation is CASSFRDRGPYGYTF.